The 9 T cell receptor beta chains reported below all come from one sample, sequenced in a study of early T cells in non-severe SARS-CoV-2 infection. One entry per CDR3 protein results from TCRdb running MiXCR on the 5' RACE reads. The table shows tens of thousands of distinct CDR3 sequences, with roughly 12% occurring only once. The material was whole blood, obtained at baseline. The receptors were sampled from an adult who was a healthcare worker with PCR-confirmed SARS-CoV-2 infection or an uninfected control (not recorded which).

This clonotype was counted a few times. The chain recombines TRBV11-2 with TRBJ2-2; the D gene is possibly TRBD1 (5 bases). The CDR3 is 17 residues long. CDR1 and CDR2 from the germline V gene are SGHAT and FQNNGV. Trimming cost V 0 bases and J 0 bases, with 11 bases left between them. The CDR3 region is CASSLDSGHANTGELFF. The CDR3 DNA is TGTGCCAGCAGCTTAGATTCCGGACACGCGAACACCGGGGAGCTGTTTTTT.

This clonotype has a handful of counts. The CDR3 here is CASSRDSPGTEAFF. CDR3 sequence (DNA): TGCGCCAGCAGCAGGGATTCGCCCGGGACAGAAGCTTTCTTT. The chain carries TRBV5-1 and TRBJ1-1; possibly TRBD1 for D (6 bases). The CDR3 contains 14 residues. CDR1 and CDR2 from the germline V gene are SGHRS and YFSETQ. V was shortened by 4 bases and J by 8 bases, with 18 bases between the two germline ends.

This chain connects TRBV5-1 to TRBJ1-6; TRBD1 aligns across 9 bases. With 1 base clipped from V and 7 bases from J, the junction kept 3 bases outside the gene matches. Germline V lookup: CDR1 SGHRS, CDR2 YFSETQ. The CDR3 is 15 amino acids. The CDR3: CASSLRQGENSPLHF. The CDR3 region has the DNA TGCGCCAGCAGCTTGAGACAGGGGGAAAATTCACCCCTCCACTTT.

The genes are TRBV5-1 and TRBJ1-3; D is undetermined. V lost 0 bases to trimming and J lost 0 bases, with 7 bases between them. This CDR3 spans 15 amino acids. The germline CDR1 and CDR2 sequences are SGHRS and YFSETQ. Here the CDR3 DNA reads TGCGCCAGCAGCTTGGGAACAGCCTCTGGAAACACCATATATTTT. Translating it yields CASSLGTASGNTIYF.

The chain recombines TRBV9 with TRBJ1-3; the D is unclear. The CDR3 length is 15 residues. The germline CDR1 and CDR2 sequences are SGDLS and YYNGEE. Trimming pared 0 bases from V and 0 bases from J, leaving 7 bases between. The DNA of the CDR3 is TGTGCCAGCAGCGTAGAACGGGACTCTGGAAACACCATATATTTT. It yields the protein CASSVERDSGNTIYF.

This chain connects TRBV7-8 to TRBJ1-1, with 7 positions matching TRBD1. V shed 0 bases, J shed 6 bases, and the junction held 4 bases outside the gene matches. CDR3 length equals 14 residues. From germline, CDR1 is SGHVS and CDR2 FQNEAQ. CDR3 sequence (DNA): TGTGCCAGCAGCTTAGCCTACAGGGGCCCTGAAGCTTTCTTT. It codes for CASSLAYRGPEAFF. Combining the CDR3 with reference TRBV7-8 and TRBJ1-1 gives the whole variable domain GAGVSQSPRYKVAKRGQDVALRCDPISGHVSLFWYQQALGQGPEFLTYFQNEAQLDKSGLPSDRFFAERPEGSVSTLKIQRTQQEDSAVYLCASSLAYRGPEAFFGQGTRLTVV.

This chain links TRBV7-9 with TRBJ2-3, with D maybe TRBD1 (6 bases). This CDR3 contains 14 residues. The germline V gene encodes CDR1 SEHNR and CDR2 FQNEAQ (reference sequence). V lost 8 bases and J 0 bases, leaving 12 bases between the germline ends. CDR3 loop: CASLGGFSTDTQYF. The CDR3 region has the DNA TGTGCCAGCCTTGGGGGCTTTAGCACAGATACGCAGTATTTT.

This clonotype was seen repeatedly, ten times or more. The chain uses TRBV6-6 and TRBJ2-7; TRBD1 matches 8 bases. V lost 5 bases and J lost 2; bases outside the gene matches: 2. From germline, CDR1 is MNHNY and CDR2 SVGAGI (reference sequence). The CDR3 contains 13 residues. CDR3 in amino acids: CASSTQGAYEQYF. In nucleotides, the CDR3 is TGTGCCAGCAGTACACAGGGGGCCTACGAGCAGTACTTC.

This chain joins TRBV11-2 and TRBJ1-6; TRBD1 aligns across 9 bases. The CDR3 is 15 amino acids. The junction had 5 bases not matched to a gene; V was cut back by 5 bases and J by 6 bases. CDR1 is SGHAT, CDR2 FQNNGV, per germline. DNA of the CDR3: TGTGCCAGCAGCCAGGGACAGGGTGTTAATTCACCCCTCCACTTT. Encoded protein: CASSQGQGVNSPLHF. The complete variable domain, with remaining parts taken from reference TRBV11-2 and TRBJ1-6, reads EAGVAQSPRYKIIEKRQSVAFWCNPISGHATLYWYQQILGQGPKLLIQFQNNGVVDDSQLPKDRFSAERLKGVDSTLKIQPAKLEDSAVYLCASSQGQGVNSPLHFGNGTRLTVT.